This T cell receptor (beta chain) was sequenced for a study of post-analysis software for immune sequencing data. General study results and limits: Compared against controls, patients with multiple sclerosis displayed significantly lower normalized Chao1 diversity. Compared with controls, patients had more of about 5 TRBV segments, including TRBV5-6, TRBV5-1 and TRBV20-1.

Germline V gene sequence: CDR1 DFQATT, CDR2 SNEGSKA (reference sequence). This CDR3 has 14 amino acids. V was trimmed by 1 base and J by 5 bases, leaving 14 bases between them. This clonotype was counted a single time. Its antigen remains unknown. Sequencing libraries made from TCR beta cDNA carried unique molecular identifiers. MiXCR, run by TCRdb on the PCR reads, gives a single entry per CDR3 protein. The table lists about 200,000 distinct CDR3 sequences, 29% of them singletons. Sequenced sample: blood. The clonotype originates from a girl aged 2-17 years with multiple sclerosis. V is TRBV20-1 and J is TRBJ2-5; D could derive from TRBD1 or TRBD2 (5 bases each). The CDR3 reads CSARVGSGTETQYF. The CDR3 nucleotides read TGCAGTGCTAGAGTGGGGTCAGGGACCGAGACCCAGTACTTC.